One sample yielded the 22 T cell receptor beta chains listed below, sequenced in a study of blood T cell repertoires in COVID-19. The method was immunoSEQ multiplex PCR; TCRdb's version includes in-frame clones alone and lacks a portion of them. This table holds some 96,000 clones, approximately 87% found once. The source material was peripheral blood. The receptors here all came from a human donor in a cohort sampled during active COVID-19.

The chain couples TRBV19 to TRBJ2-7; D gene uncertain. Germline V lookup: CDR1 LNHDA, CDR2 SQIVND (reference sequence). V lost 5 bases, J lost 3 bases, and 11 bases lay in between. The CDR3 covers 13 residues. The CDR3 is CASSVGGRYEQYF. Here the CDR3 DNA reads TGTGCCAGTAGTGTCGGTGGGCGCTACGAGCAGTACTTC.

This clone was counted a single time. J is TRBJ1-4 and V is TRBV28; TRBD1 is a possible D gene (6 bases). Trimming took off 6 bases at V and 5 bases at J, with 16 bases between the two ends. The germline CDR1 and CDR2 sequences are MDHEN and SYDVKM. The CDR3 is 15 residues long. The CDR3 DNA sequence: TGTGCCAGCAGCGAGTACCGACAGGACAATGAAAAACTGTTTTTT. It translates to CASSEYRQDNEKLFF.

The chain is built from TRBV28 and TRBJ1-5; D remains unclear. V shed 6 bases and J shed 7 bases, with 13 bases lying between them. The germline gives CDR1 MDHEN, CDR2 SYDVKM. This CDR3 region has 13 residues. The CDR3 DNA is TGTGCCAGCAGCCGAGGGCCCCGGCAGCCCCAGCATTTT. It yields the protein CASSRGPRQPQHF. Using reference TRBV28 and TRBJ1-5 for the parts outside the CDR3, the full variable domain is DVKVTQSSRYLVKRTGEKVFLECVQDMDHENMFWYRQDPGLGLRLIYFSYDVKMKEKGDIPEGYSVSREKKERFSLILESASTNQTSMYLCASSRGPRQPQHFGDGTRLSIL.

The J gene is TRBJ2-3, the V gene TRBV7-8; 7 nucleotides match TRBD1. Germline V lookup: CDR1 SGHVS, CDR2 FQNEAQ. This CDR3 has 15 residues. The J segment lost 6 bases and the V segment lost 2 bases, leaving 8 bases of the junction unmatched. The CDR3 reads CASSLLGQREDTQYF. The CDR3 coding sequence is TGTGCCAGCAGCTTACTGGGACAGCGCGAGGATACGCAGTATTTT.

The rearrangement links TRBV3-1 (or the pseudogene TRBV3-2) to TRBJ2-4; D remains unclear. Deletions cut 4 bases from V and 0 bases from J, with 10 bases between. The length of the CDR3 is 15 residues. CDR1 LGHDT and CDR2 YNNKEL come from the germline V gene (reference sequence). Here the CDR3 reads CASSPAILAKNIQYF. Written as DNA, the CDR3 is TGTGCCAGCAGCCCTGCGATTCTAGCCAAAAACATTCAGTACTTC.

The chain carries TRBV5-1 and TRBJ2-6, with 11 nucleotides matching TRBD1. The V gene end was trimmed by 0 bases and the J gene end by 2 bases; junction bases not matched to a gene: 4. The CDR3 is 18 amino acids. CDR1 and CDR2 from the germline V gene are SGHRS and YFSETQ. The CDR3 region is CASSLGGTGGAGANVLTF. In nucleotides, the CDR3 is TGCGCCAGCAGCTTGGGAGGGACAGGGGGTGCTGGGGCCAACGTCCTGACTTTC.

The chain recombines TRBV4-1 with TRBJ2-1; 9 nucleotides agree with TRBD1. CDR1 is MGHRA, CDR2 YSYEKL, per germline. The V and J ends lost 6 bases and 7 bases, in that order; junction bases with no gene match: 7. The CDR3 is 14 amino acids. In nucleotides, the CDR3 is TGCGCCAGCAGTCGGGACAGGGAAGGGAATGAGCAGTTCTTC. Its translation is CASSRDREGNEQFF.

The rearrangement uses TRBV5-6 and TRBJ2-1; TRBD2 matches at 10 bases. The J segment lost 8 bases and the V segment lost 0 bases, leaving 8 bases of the junction unmatched. This CDR3 contains 16 residues. CDR1 SGHDT and CDR2 YYEEEE come from the germline V gene. The CDR3 DNA sequence: TGTGCCAGCAGCTTGGCAGCGGGGGGGCTGGGTCATGAGCAGTTCTTC. It specifies CASSLAAGGLGHEQFF.

A word on this clone: Other nucleotide sequences from this sample produce the same CDR3. The chain recombines TRBV5-1 with TRBJ2-3; 12 bases line up with TRBD2. Germline loops: CDR1 SGHRS, CDR2 YFSETQ. The CDR3 loop spans 16 amino acids. With 4 bases clipped from V and 0 bases from J, the junction kept 3 bases outside the gene matches. The chain's CDR3 is CASSLGTSGSTDTQYF. The CDR3 DNA sequence: TGCGCCAGCAGCCTTGGGACTAGCGGGAGCACAGATACGCAGTATTTT.

V gene TRBV5-1 combines with J gene TRBJ2-5; 9 positions match TRBD1. Germline values: CDR1 SGHRS, CDR2 YFSETQ. The CDR3 totals 17 residues. V dropped 4 bases and J dropped 1; count of bases not matched to a gene: 11. The CDR3 loop is CASSPSSRTGAQETQYF. The CDR3 DNA reads as TGCGCCAGCAGCCCATCTAGTAGGACAGGGGCCCAAGAGACCCAGTACTTC.

This chain uses TRBV6-6 with TRBJ2-4, with a weak D call TRBD2 (5 bases). CDR1 and CDR2 from the germline V gene are MNHNY and SVGAGI (reference sequence). V shed 5 bases and J shed 2 bases, with 16 bases lying between them. This CDR3 comprises 16 residues. Here the CDR3 reads CASSPRRGLSKNIQYF. The CDR3 DNA reads as TGTGCCAGCAGTCCCCGGAGAGGGCTTTCCAAAAACATTCAGTACTTC.

The V and J genes are TRBV5-1 and TRBJ2-7, with TRBD1 matching 8 bases. This CDR3 has 15 amino acids. The germline V gene has CDR1 SGHRS and CDR2 YFSETQ. Trimming took 4 bases from V and 1 from J; bases not matched to a gene: 7. CDR3 sequence: CASSAGGAGSYEQYF. The CDR3, as DNA: TGCGCCAGCAGCGCAGGGGGCGCGGGGTCCTACGAGCAGTACTTC.

V gene TRBV11-2 combines with J gene TRBJ2-7, with a possible D match to TRBD2 (7 bases). Trimming removed 4 bases at V and 3 bases at J, with 22 bases between. Germline CDR1 reads SGHAT; CDR2 reads FQNNGV. This CDR3 is 17 amino acids long. The DNA for the CDR3 is TGTGCCAGCAGCTCCATCGCGGGGGCTCGGCCCCACTACGAGCAGTACTTC. Protein product: CASSSIAGARPHYEQYF.

The chain joins TRBV30 to TRBJ1-4, with unresolved D. Germline V gene sequence: CDR1 GTSNPN, CDR2 SVGIG (reference sequence). The CDR3 has 12 amino acids. V was shortened by 3 bases and J by 5 bases, with 7 bases between the two germline ends. DNA of the CDR3: TGTGCCTGGAGCAGGAACAATGAAAAACTGTTTTTT. Translating it yields CAWSRNNEKLFF.

V and J are TRBV19 and TRBJ1-6, with a tentative D call TRBD1 (5 bases). Germline CDR1 LNHDA, CDR2 SQIVND (reference sequence). The CDR3 spans 14 residues. Trimming left V 7 bases short and J 7 bases short, with 14 bases between. The CDR3 here is CASTFLRGNSPLHF. In DNA, the CDR3 is TGTGCCAGTACCTTCCTTAGGGGAAATTCACCCCTCCACTTT.

The genes are TRBV28 and TRBJ2-6, with D hard to call. The CDR3 loop spans 13 amino acids. With 7 bases removed from V and 2 bases from J, the gap between germline ends came to 6 bases. Per the germline V gene, CDR1 is MDHEN and CDR2 is SYDVKM. CDR3 sequence (DNA): TGTGCCAGCAATCAGGCTGGGGCCAACGTCCTGACTTTC. Amino acids: CASNQAGANVLTF.

CDR3 sequence (DNA): TGTGCCAGCAGCCAGGGGCTGGGCCCGAACACTGAAGCTTTCTTT. Its translation: CASSQGLGPNTEAFF. The rearrangement uses TRBV11-3 and TRBJ1-1; possibly TRBD1 for D (6 bases). Trimming took off 5 bases at V and 1 base at J, with 14 bases between the two ends. Germline V gene lookup returns CDR1 SGHNT and CDR2 YENEEA. CDR3 length equals 15 residues. Looking up the rest from reference TRBV11-3 and TRBJ1-1 gives the full variable domain: EAGVVQSPRYKIIEKKQPVAFWCNPISGHNTLYWYLQNLGQGPELLIRYENEEAVDDSQLPKDRFSAERLKGVDSTLKIQPAELGDSAVYLCASSQGLGPNTEAFFGQGTRLTVV.

This chain connects TRBV12-5 to TRBJ2-1; D is perhaps TRBD2 (7 bases). The CDR3 covers 15 residues. In germline, CDR1 is LGHNT, CDR2 FRNRAP. V was shortened by 7 bases and J by 2 bases, with 15 bases between the two germline ends. Written as DNA, the CDR3 is TGTGCTAGTGCCTTGGGGGGGGCCCCCTACAATGAGCAGTTCTTC. Its translation is CASALGGAPYNEQFF.

The rearrangement uses TRBV5-1 and TRBJ2-5; 10 nucleotides align to TRBD1. Germline V lookup: CDR1 SGHRS, CDR2 YFSETQ. The CDR3 is made up of 15 amino acids. After removal of 4 bases from V and 0 bases from J, the junction contained 3 bases not matched to a gene. The CDR3 is CASSRGQGNQETQYF. Written as DNA, the CDR3 is TGCGCCAGCAGCAGGGGACAGGGGAACCAAGAGACCCAGTACTTC.

The CDR3 sequence: CASSDTGYTDTQYF. The CDR3 DNA reads TGTGCCAGCAGTGATACAGGGTATACAGATACGCAGTATTTT. The rearrangement links TRBV2 to TRBJ2-3; D is possibly TRBD1 (6 bases). V shed 3 bases and J shed 3 bases, with 10 bases lying between them. The CDR3 is 14 residues long. Germline assignment: CDR1 SNHLY and CDR2 FYNNEI.

This chain links TRBV6-5 with TRBJ2-1; 7 nucleotides agree with TRBD1. Germline lookup yields CDR1 MNHEY and CDR2 SVGAGI. The CDR3 has 15 amino acids. Trimming took 8 bases from V and 4 from J; bases not matched to a gene: 11. The CDR3 DNA sequence: TGTGCCAGCGGCGAGACAGGGATTCCTTACAATGAGCAGTTCTTC. Translated: CASGETGIPYNEQFF.

The chain employs TRBV7-2 and TRBJ2-3; perhaps TRBD2 as D (5 bases). The CDR3 covers 14 residues. Deletions cut 0 bases from V and 1 base from J, with 5 bases between. Germline CDR1 reads SGHTA; CDR2 reads FQGNSA. DNA of the CDR3: TGTGCCAGCAGCTTAGCCGGGGGCACAGATACGCAGTATTTT. Its protein is CASSLAGGTDTQYF. The full variable domain, rest sourced from reference TRBV7-2 and TRBJ2-3, is GAGVSQSPSNKVTEKGKDVELRCDPISGHTALYWYRQSLGQGLEFLIYFQGNSAPDKSGLPSDRFSAERTGGSVSTLTIQRTQQEDSAVYLCASSLAGGTDTQYFGPGTRLTVL.